This paragraph covers one T cell receptor beta chain sequence. What it binds is unknown. Unmatched junction bases numbered 10, after V lost 8 bases and J lost 4 bases. Per the germline V gene, CDR1 is SQVTM and CDR2 is ANQGSEA. The CDR3 consists of 13 residues. The data were produced by immunoSEQ multiplex PCR, yet TCRdb's version contains in-frame clones alone and is incomplete. The sample lists about 97,000 clones; approximately 91% were seen once. These data come from a study of T cell responses to AZD1222 COVID-19 vaccine. Regarding the study as a whole: The reported proportion of spike-specific TCRs targeting unmutated variant regions was nearly half. Breadth and depth of Spike-specific TCRs rose after two AZD1222 doses. Sampled repertoires all dated from after the peak T cell response. Mostly white British, mostly female donors; authors suggested clonal diversity may be underestimated.

This chain links TRBV29-1 with TRBJ2-7; TRBD1 agrees at 8 bases. The material sequenced was peripheral blood, taken on day 0 of AZD1222 vaccination. The TCR sequence derives from an adult in good health. For the CDR3, the DNA is TGCAGCTTTCAGGGGGCGCAGGTGTACGAGCAGTACTTC. Protein product: CSFQGAQVYEQYF.